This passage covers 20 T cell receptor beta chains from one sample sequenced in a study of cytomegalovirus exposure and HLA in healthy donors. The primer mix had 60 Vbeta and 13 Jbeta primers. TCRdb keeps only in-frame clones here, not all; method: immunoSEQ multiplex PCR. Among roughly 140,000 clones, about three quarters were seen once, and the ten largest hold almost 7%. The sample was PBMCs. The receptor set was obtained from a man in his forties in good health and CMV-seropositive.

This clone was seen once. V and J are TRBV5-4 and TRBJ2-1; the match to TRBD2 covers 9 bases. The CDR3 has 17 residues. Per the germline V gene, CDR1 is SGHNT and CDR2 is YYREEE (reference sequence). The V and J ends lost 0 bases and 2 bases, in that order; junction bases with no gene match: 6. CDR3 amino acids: CASSLAGRGGTYNEQFF. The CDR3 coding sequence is TGTGCCAGCAGCTTGGCTGGGCGGGGGGGAACCTACAATGAGCAGTTCTTC.

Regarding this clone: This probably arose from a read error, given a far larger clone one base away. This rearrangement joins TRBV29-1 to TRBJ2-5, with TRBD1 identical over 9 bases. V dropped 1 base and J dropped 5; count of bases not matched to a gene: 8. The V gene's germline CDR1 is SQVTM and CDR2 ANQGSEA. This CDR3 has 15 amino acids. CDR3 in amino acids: CSVEGHRGRSETQYF. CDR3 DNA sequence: TGCAGCGTTGAAGGACACAGGGGGCGGAGTGAGACCCAGTACTTC.

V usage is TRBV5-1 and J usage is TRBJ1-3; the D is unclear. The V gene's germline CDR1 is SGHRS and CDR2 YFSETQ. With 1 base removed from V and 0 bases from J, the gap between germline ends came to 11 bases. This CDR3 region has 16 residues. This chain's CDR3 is CASSLIGAPSGNTIYF. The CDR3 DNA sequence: TGCGCCAGCAGCTTGATCGGAGCACCCTCTGGAAACACCATATATTTT. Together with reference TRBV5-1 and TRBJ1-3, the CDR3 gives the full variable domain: KAGVTQTPRYLIKTRGQQVTLSCSPISGHRSVSWYQQTPGQGLQFLFEYFSETQRNKGNFPGRFSGRQFSNSRSEMNVSTLELGDSALYLCASSLIGAPSGNTIYFGEGSWLTVV.

In DNA, the CDR3 is TGTGCCTCGGGACAGGGGGCGAATGGCTACACCTTC. Translation gives CASGQGANGYTF. The chain joins TRBV19 to TRBJ1-2; 12 bases agree with TRBD1. With V trimmed by 11 bases and J by 6 bases, 4 bases remained unmatched. CDR1 and CDR2 from the germline V gene are LNHDA and SQIVND (reference sequence). The CDR3 covers 12 residues.

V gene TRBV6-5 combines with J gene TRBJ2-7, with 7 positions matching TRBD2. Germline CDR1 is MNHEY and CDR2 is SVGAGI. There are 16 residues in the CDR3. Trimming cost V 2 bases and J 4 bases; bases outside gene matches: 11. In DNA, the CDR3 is TGTGCCAGCAGTTACCTTTTGGCGGGAGAGGGGTACGAGCAGTACTTC. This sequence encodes CASSYLLAGEGYEQYF.

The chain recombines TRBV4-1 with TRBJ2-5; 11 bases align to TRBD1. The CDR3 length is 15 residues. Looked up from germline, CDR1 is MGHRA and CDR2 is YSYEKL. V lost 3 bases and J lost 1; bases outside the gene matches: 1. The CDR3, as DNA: TGCGCCAGCAGCCAGGGACAGGGGGGCCAAGAGACCCAGTACTTC. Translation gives CASSQGQGGQETQYF.

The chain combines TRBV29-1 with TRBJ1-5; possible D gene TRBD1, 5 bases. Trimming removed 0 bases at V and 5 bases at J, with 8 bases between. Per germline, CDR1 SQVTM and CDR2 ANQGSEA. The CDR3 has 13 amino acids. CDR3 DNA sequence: TGCAGCGTTGAAGAAGGGGCCGATCAGCCCCAGCATTTT. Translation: CSVEEGADQPQHF.

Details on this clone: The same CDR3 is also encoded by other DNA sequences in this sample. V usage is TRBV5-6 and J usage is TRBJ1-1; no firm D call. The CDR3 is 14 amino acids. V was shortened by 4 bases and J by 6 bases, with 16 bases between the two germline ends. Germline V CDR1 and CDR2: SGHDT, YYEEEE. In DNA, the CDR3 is TGTGCCAGCAGCCCAGCCAGGTGGGAGTCTGAAGCTTTCTTT. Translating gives CASSPARWESEAFF.

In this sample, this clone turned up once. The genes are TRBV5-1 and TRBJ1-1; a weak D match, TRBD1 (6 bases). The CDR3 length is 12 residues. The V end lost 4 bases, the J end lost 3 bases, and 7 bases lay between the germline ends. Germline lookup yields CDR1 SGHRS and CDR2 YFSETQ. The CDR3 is CASSEGDTEAFF. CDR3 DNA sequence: TGCGCCAGCAGCGAGGGGGACACTGAAGCTTTCTTT.

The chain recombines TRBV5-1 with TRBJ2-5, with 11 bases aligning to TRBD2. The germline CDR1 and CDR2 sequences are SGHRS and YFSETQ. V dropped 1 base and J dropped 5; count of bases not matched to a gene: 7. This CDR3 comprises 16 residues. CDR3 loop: CASSLIGLAGGETQYF. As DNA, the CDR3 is TGCGCCAGCAGCTTGATCGGGCTAGCGGGAGGTGAGACCCAGTACTTC. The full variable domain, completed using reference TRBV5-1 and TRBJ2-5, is KAGVTQTPRYLIKTRGQQVTLSCSPISGHRSVSWYQQTPGQGLQFLFEYFSETQRNKGNFPGRFSGRQFSNSRSEMNVSTLELGDSALYLCASSLIGLAGGETQYFGPGTRLLVL.

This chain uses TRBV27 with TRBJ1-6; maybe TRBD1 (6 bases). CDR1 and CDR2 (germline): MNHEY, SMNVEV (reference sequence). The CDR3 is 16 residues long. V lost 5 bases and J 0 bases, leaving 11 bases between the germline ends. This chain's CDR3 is CASSTQGFSYNSPLHF. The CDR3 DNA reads TGTGCCAGCAGTACACAGGGATTCTCCTATAATTCACCCCTCCACTTT.

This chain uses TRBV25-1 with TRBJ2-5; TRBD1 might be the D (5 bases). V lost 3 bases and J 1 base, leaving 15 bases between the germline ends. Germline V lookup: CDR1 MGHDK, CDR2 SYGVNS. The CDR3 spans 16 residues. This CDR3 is CASSDPTRQRQETQYF. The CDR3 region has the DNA TGTGCCAGCAGTGATCCTACGCGACAGCGCCAAGAGACCCAGTACTTC.

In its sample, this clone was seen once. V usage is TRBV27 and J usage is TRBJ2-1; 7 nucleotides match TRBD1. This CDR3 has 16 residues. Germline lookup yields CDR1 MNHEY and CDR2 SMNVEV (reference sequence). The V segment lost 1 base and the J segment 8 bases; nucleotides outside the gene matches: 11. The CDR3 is CASSLFWTGILDEQFF. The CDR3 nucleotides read TGTGCCAGCAGTTTATTTTGGACAGGAATCCTGGATGAGCAGTTCTTC.

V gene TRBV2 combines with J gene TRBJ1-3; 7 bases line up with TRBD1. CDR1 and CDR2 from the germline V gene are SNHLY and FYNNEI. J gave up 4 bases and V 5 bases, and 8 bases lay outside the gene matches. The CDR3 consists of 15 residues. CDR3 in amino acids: CASSRDSLPGNTIYF. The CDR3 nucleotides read TGTGCCAGCAGTAGGGACAGCTTGCCCGGAAACACCATATATTTT.

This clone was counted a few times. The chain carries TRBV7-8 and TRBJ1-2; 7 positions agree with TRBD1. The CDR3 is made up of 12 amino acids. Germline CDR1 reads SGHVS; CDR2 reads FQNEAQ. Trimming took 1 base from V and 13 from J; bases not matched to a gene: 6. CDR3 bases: TGTGCCAGCAGCTTAGAGGGGGCAACCGGCACCTTC. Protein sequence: CASSLEGATGTF.

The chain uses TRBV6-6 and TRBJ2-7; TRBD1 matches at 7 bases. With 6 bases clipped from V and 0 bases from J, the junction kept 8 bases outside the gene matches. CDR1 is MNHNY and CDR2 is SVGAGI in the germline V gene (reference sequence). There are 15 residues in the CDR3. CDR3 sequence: CASRTGTETSYEQYF. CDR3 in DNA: TGTGCCAGCAGAACCGGGACAGAGACCTCCTACGAGCAGTACTTC.

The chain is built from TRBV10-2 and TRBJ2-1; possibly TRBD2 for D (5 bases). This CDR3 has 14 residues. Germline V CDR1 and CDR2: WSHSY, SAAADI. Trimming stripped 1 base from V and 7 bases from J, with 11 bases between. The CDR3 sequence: CASSEFPSRNEQFF. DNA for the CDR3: TGCGCCAGCAGTGAGTTTCCTAGCAGGAATGAGCAGTTCTTC.

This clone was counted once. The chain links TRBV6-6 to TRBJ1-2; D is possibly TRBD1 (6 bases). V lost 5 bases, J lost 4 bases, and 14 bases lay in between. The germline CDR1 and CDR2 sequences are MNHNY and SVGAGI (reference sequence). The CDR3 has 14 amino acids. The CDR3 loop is CASSGHREGYGYTF. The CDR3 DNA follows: TGTGCCAGCAGTGGGCACAGGGAGGGCTATGGCTACACCTTC.

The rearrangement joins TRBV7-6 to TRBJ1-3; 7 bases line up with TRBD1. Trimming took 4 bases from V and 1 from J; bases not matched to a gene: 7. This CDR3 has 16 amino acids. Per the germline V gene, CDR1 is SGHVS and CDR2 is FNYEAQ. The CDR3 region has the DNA TGTGCCAGCAGCTCCGGGACAGCTTATTCTGGAAACACCATATATTTT. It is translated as CASSSGTAYSGNTIYF.

The CDR3 reads CASSQRQGFQPQHF. The CDR3 DNA reads as TGTGCCAGCAGTCAACGACAGGGGTTTCAGCCCCAGCATTTT. The chain combines TRBV6-5 with TRBJ1-5; 8 positions match TRBD1. This CDR3 is built from 14 residues. The germline CDR1 and CDR2 sequences are MNHEY and SVGAGI. Trimming cost V 5 bases and J 6 bases; bases outside gene matches: 6.